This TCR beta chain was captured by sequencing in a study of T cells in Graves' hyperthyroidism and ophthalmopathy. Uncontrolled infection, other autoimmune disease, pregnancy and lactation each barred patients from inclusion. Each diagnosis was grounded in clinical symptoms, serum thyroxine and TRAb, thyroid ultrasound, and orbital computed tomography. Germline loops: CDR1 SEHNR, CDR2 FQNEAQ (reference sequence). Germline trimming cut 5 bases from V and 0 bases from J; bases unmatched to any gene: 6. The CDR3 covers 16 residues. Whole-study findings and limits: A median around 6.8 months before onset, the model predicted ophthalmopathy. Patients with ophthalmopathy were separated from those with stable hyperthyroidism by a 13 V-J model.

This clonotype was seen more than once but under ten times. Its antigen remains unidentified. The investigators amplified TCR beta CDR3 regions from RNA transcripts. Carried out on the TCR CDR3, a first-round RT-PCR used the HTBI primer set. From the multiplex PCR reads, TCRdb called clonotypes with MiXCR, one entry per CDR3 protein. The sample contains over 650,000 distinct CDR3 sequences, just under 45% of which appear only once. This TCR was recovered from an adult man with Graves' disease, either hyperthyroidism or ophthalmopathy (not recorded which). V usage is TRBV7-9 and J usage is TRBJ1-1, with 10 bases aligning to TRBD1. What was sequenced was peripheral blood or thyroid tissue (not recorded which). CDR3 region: CASSHRTGGMNTEAFF. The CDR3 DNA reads TGTGCCAGCAGCCACCGGACAGGGGGGATGAACACTGAAGCTTTCTTT.